This T cell receptor beta chain was captured by sequencing in a study of T cell repertoires in cytomegalovirus infection. Study-level information: The authors used CMV epitopes that were HLA-C-restricted (recently identified) and HLA-B-restricted (well studied). A matching HLA type, together with CMV infection, was signaled by public TCR beta signatures. Notes on the study in general: HLA-C-restricted, CMV-specific TCR beta clonotypes were dominant ex vivo. CMV carriers with the relevant HLA were identified by cumulative public TCR beta family frequency.

TCRdb itself ran the reads through MiXCR, one entry per CDR3 protein. The sample lists 80,000 or so distinct CDR3 sequences, more than 20% occurring once. Germline loops: CDR1 MNHGY, CDR2 SAAAGT. CDR3 size: 14 residues. V lost 5 bases, J lost 6 bases, and 13 bases lay in between. About this clonotype itself: Its antigen is unknown.

The rearrangement links TRBV6-8 to TRBJ2-2; possible D gene TRBD2, 6 bases. Material: CD8+ T cells from cultured PBMCs, obtained from culture after CMV antigen stimulation. The origin of this receptor is a human donor in good health (CMV status not recorded). Some clones in this sample may be carry-over from other donors' samples. The CDR3 bases are TGTGCCAGCAGTATCAGGGAGGAAGCCGGGGAGCTGTTTTTT. This encodes CASSIREEAGELFF.